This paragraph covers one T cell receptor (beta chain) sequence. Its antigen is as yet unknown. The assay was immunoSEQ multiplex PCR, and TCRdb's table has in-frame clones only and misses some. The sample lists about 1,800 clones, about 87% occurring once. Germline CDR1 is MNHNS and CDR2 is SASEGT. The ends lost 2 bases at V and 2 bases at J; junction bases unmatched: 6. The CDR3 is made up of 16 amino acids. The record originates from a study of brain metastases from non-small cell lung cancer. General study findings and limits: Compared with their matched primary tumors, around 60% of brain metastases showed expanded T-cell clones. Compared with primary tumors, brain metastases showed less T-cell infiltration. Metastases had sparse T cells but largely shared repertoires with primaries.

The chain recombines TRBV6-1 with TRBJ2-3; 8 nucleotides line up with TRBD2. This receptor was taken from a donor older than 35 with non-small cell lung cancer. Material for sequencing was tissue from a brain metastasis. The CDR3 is CASSETRLAPTDTQYF. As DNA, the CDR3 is TGTGCCAGCAGTGAAACCAGACTAGCGCCCACAGATACGCAGTATTTT.